The 24 T cell receptor beta chains listed next were all sequenced from one sample in a study of shared clonotypes between healthy human individuals. Produced via immunoSEQ multiplex PCR; TCRdb's table is partial and in-frame only. The sample holds hundreds of thousands of clones, roughly three quarters seen once. Sequencing was performed on PBMCs. Receptors were obtained from a woman aged 40-49 years in good health. Some clones in this sample may be carry-over from other donors' samples.

The chain employs TRBV19 and TRBJ2-7, with D unclear. This CDR3 has 11 residues. Trimming took off 5 bases at V and 3 bases at J, with 5 bases between the two ends. Germline assignment: CDR1 LNHDA and CDR2 SQIVND (reference sequence). The CDR3 is CASSGYYEQYF. The CDR3 DNA reads as TGTGCCAGTAGTGGGTACTACGAGCAGTACTTC.

This clone was detected ten times or more. The sample holds other DNA sequences that translate to the same CDR3. CDR3 sequence reads: CASSTGLEGNEQFF. The CDR3 bases are TGCGCCAGCAGCACCGGACTAGAGGGGAATGAGCAGTTCTTC. The V and J genes are TRBV5-1 and TRBJ2-1; 7 nucleotides align to TRBD2. The J segment lost 7 bases and the V segment lost 4 bases, leaving 8 bases of the junction unmatched. Germline V CDR1 and CDR2: SGHRS, YFSETQ. The CDR3 extends over 14 amino acids.

Concerning this clone itself: A far larger clone is only one base removed, so a read error is likely. The chain couples TRBV2 to TRBJ2-7, with D possibly being TRBD2 (5 bases). The CDR3 sequence is 13 residues long. Germline values: CDR1 SNHLY, CDR2 FYNNEI. Here the CDR3 reads CATNEEVYYEQCF. The CDR3, as DNA: TGTGCCACCAATGAGGAGGTGTACTACGAGCAGTGCTTC. Complete variable domain (other parts from reference TRBV2 and TRBJ2-7): EPEVTQTPSHQVTQMGQEVILRCVPISNHLYFYWYRQILGQKVEFLVSFYNNEISEKSEIFDDQFSVERPDGSNFTLKIRSTKLEDSAMYFCATNEEVYYEQCFGPGTRLTVT.

As regards this clone: This likely reflects a read error, since a far larger clone is one base away. V gene TRBV2 combines with J gene TRBJ1-2; D is possibly TRBD1 (5 bases). The V gene's germline CDR1 is SNHLY and CDR2 FYNNEI. The CDR3 is made up of 13 amino acids. This chain's CDR3 is CASSETVDWGYAF. The CDR3, as DNA: TGTGCCAGCAGTGAAACCGTCGATTGGGGCTACGCCTTC.

The V and J genes are TRBV6-5 and TRBJ1-1, with a weak D call TRBD1 (5 bases). CDR3 length: 14 amino acids. The germline V gene has CDR1 MNHEY and CDR2 SVGAGI. V was clipped by 2 bases and J by 1 base, with 8 bases between them. The CDR3, as DNA: TGTGCCAGCAGTTACGGAGGGGCGAACACTGAAGCTTTCTTT. Translation: CASSYGGANTEAFF.

On this clone itself: This sequence is one base from a far larger clone and is likely a read error. This chain links TRBV30 with TRBJ2-7; D may be TRBD2 (5 bases). Germline V gene data show CDR1 as GTSNPN and CDR2 as SVGIG (reference sequence). V was shortened by 1 base and J by 2 bases, with 9 bases between the two germline ends. CDR3 length: 13 amino acids. The CDR3 bases are TGTGCCTGGAGTGCCCCGGAGGCCTACGAGCAGTACTTC. This gives the protein CAWSAPEAYEQYF. Supplemented by reference TRBV30 and TRBJ2-7, the full variable domain reads SQTIHQWPATLVQPVGSPLSLECTVEGTSNPNLYWYRQAAGRGLQLLFYSVGIGQISSEVPQNLSASRPQDRQFILSSKKLLLSDSGFYLCAWSAPEAYEQYFGPGTRLTVT.

This clone was detected once. A far larger clone is one nucleotide away, so this likely arose from a read error. V is TRBV5-4 and J is TRBJ2-5, with a tentative D call TRBD2 (7 bases). CDR1 and CDR2 from the germline V gene are SGHNT and YYREEE (reference sequence). The CDR3 is 13 residues long. The V gene lost 0 bases and the J gene lost 7 bases, with 10 bases spanning the gap. CDR3 DNA sequence: TGTGCCAGCAGCTTGGACAGGGAGGGGACCCAGTACTTC. Protein product: CASSLDREGTQYF.

The rearrangement joins TRBV28 to TRBJ2-3; tentatively, D is TRBD2 (6 bases). The CDR3 is 15 residues long. The V gene's germline CDR1 is MDHEN and CDR2 SYDVKM. Trimming left V 6 bases short and J 1 base short, with 14 bases between. This CDR3 is CASSPGGGGTDTQYF. CDR3 coding DNA: TGTGCCAGCAGCCCCGGAGGCGGGGGCACAGATACGCAGTATTTT.

The chain couples TRBV5-5 to TRBJ2-7; possible D gene TRBD2, 5 bases. There are 15 residues in the CDR3. The V and J ends lost 0 bases and 7 bases respectively, with 17 bases between them. Germline V gives CDR1 SGHKS, CDR2 YYEKEE (reference sequence). The CDR3 loop is CASSLAVTTPGEQYF. The CDR3 nucleotides are TGTGCCAGCAGCTTGGCCGTGACAACACCGGGAGAGCAGTACTTC.

This clone was seen ten or more times. This sample also contains other DNA sequences that code for the same CDR3. This chain joins TRBV7-9 and TRBJ2-1; tentative D call: TRBD2 (6 bases). V was pared by 1 base and J by 8 bases, with 12 bases between. CDR1 and CDR2 (germline): SEHNR, FQNEAQ (reference sequence). This CDR3 has 14 amino acids. The CDR3 sequence is CASSLGGLQYEQFF. The DNA of the CDR3 is TGTGCCAGCAGCTTAGGGGGACTTCAATATGAGCAGTTCTTC.

The chain employs TRBV6-6 and TRBJ2-1; TRBD2 matches at 7 bases. Germline lookup yields CDR1 MNHNY and CDR2 SVGAGI (reference sequence). The CDR3 has 14 residues. Losses at the gene ends were 6 bases for V and 1 base for J; bases not matched to a gene: 3. Written as DNA, the CDR3 is TGTGCCAGCAGAAGCGGGATTTCCTACAATGAGCAGTTCTTC. Translated: CASRSGISYNEQFF.

In regard to this clone: It is likely a read error: a sequence one base away is far more abundant. Other nucleotide sequences from this sample produce the same CDR3. This CDR3 is CASSPYRGYTNEQFF. Here the CDR3 DNA reads TGCGCCAGCAGCCCGTACAGGGGGTATACGAACGAGCAGTTCTTC. The gene calls are TRBV5-1 and TRBJ2-1; 8 nucleotides match TRBD1. The CDR3 totals 15 residues. CDR1 and CDR2 from the germline V gene are SGHRS and YFSETQ. V lost 4 bases, J lost 10 bases, and 13 bases stayed unmatched.

The chain employs TRBV29-1 and TRBJ1-4, with 9 bases aligning to TRBD1. J was trimmed by 3 bases and V by 6 bases; bases with no gene match: 5. Germline V CDR1 and CDR2: SQVTM, ANQGSEA. The CDR3 is 14 amino acids. The CDR3 DNA sequence: TGCAGCGTCGGGACAGGGCCCTCTAATGAAAAACTGTTTTTT. Its translation is CSVGTGPSNEKLFF. The variable domain in full, with the rest retrieved from reference TRBV29-1 and TRBJ1-4, is SAVISQKPSRDICQRGTSLTIQCQVDSQVTMMFWYRQQPGQSLTLIATANQGSEATYESGFVIDKFPISRPNLTFSTLTVSNMSPEDSSIYLCSVGTGPSNEKLFFGSGTQLSVL.

The chain has TRBV28 and TRBJ1-4; the D is unclear. V was shortened by 6 bases and J by 8 bases, with 13 bases between the two germline ends. Germline CDR1 is MDHEN and CDR2 is SYDVKM. This CDR3 is built from 13 residues. CDR3 DNA sequence: TGTGCCAGCAGCCTCCGGGCCGAGGAAAAACTGTTTTTT. Translated, it gives CASSLRAEEKLFF.

This clone was seen a single time. The chain combines TRBV19 with TRBJ1-5, with D perhaps TRBD1 (6 bases). V shed 2 bases and J shed 2 bases, with 16 bases lying between them. This CDR3 spans 17 amino acids. Germline assignment: CDR1 LNHDA and CDR2 SQIVND (reference sequence). CDR3 in amino acids: CASSILGAATGNQPQHF. The DNA of the CDR3 is TGTGCCAGTAGTATATTGGGGGCGGCCACTGGCAATCAGCCCCAGCATTTT.

The rearrangement links TRBV10-2 to TRBJ1-5; tentatively, D is TRBD1 (5 bases). The CDR3 is 15 amino acids. The V end lost 0 bases, the J end lost 3 bases, and 9 bases lay between the germline ends. Germline CDR1 is WSHSY and CDR2 is SAAADI. The CDR3 here is CASSESRGDNQPQHF. In DNA, the CDR3 is TGCGCCAGCAGTGAGTCGCGGGGGGACAATCAGCCCCAGCATTTT.

As concerns this clone: The junction does not match germline at one end; this may be a read error. This chain connects TRBV7-7 to TRBJ2-1; 7 bases fit TRBD2. This CDR3 comprises 15 residues. The germline gives CDR1 SSHAT, CDR2 FNYEAQ (reference sequence). In DNA form, the CDR3 reads TGTGCTAGCAGTTCTATTACGGGGGGACTCAATGAGCAGTTCTTC. Residues: CASSSITGGLNEQFF.

The chain has TRBV11-2 and TRBJ2-7; the D is unclear. Germline assignment: CDR1 SGHAT and CDR2 FQNNGV. Trimming took 0 bases from V and 4 from J, leaving 13 bases between them. The length of the CDR3 is 15 residues. The CDR3 protein is CASSLDLLVGYEQYF. The CDR3 DNA reads TGTGCCAGCAGCTTAGATCTGTTGGTAGGTTACGAGCAGTACTTC.

The chain recombines TRBV5-1 with TRBJ2-7, with no clear D. This CDR3 contains 13 residues. Looked up from germline, CDR1 is SGHRS and CDR2 is YFSETQ. Deletions cut 0 bases from V and 6 bases from J, with 10 bases between. This chain's CDR3 is CASSLAGDFEQYF. As DNA, the CDR3 is TGCGCCAGCAGCTTGGCCGGCGATTTCGAGCAGTACTTC.

To note about this clone: Since a far larger clone is one base different, this is likely a read error. The rearrangement uses TRBV10-3 and TRBJ1-5; possibly TRBD1 for D (6 bases). This CDR3 region has 13 residues. Per the germline V gene, CDR1 is ENHRY and CDR2 is SYGVKD. The CDR3 is CTISRDNNQPQHF. The CDR3 DNA is TGTACCATCAGCCGGGACAACAATCAGCCCCAGCATTTT.

A word on this clone: A read error likely explains this, since a far larger clone differs by one base. J is TRBJ2-7 and V is TRBV7-9, with 10 bases that match TRBD2. The CDR3 contains 14 residues. The V gene's germline CDR1 is SEHNR and CDR2 FQNEAQ (reference sequence). CDR3 sequence: CASSPGLAEYEQHF. DNA for the CDR3: TGTGCCAGCAGCCCAGGACTAGCGGAATACGAGCAGCACTTC.

This sequence joins TRBV9 and TRBJ2-1; D might be TRBD2 (6 bases). This CDR3 is 15 amino acids long. Germline values: CDR1 SGDLS, CDR2 YYNGEE. V lost 3 bases and J lost 2, with 12 bases in between. The CDR3 nucleotides are TGTGCCAGCAGCGAGACTAGTGTCACCTACAATGAGCAGTTCTTC. Translated: CASSETSVTYNEQFF.

The chain uses TRBV28 and TRBJ2-7; maybe TRBD1 (5 bases). The CDR3 extends over 17 amino acids. Germline assignment: CDR1 MDHEN and CDR2 SYDVKM. V was shortened by 3 bases and J by 3 bases, with 21 bases between the two germline ends. The CDR3 here is CASSFGAQSGYLYEQYF. The CDR3 nucleotides are TGTGCCAGCAGTTTTGGGGCCCAATCGGGTTACCTCTACGAGCAGTACTTC.

The rearrangement joins TRBV25-1 to TRBJ2-7, with D possibly being TRBD1 or TRBD2 (7 bases each). Per the germline V gene, CDR1 is MGHDK and CDR2 is SYGVNS. Between the trimmed V and J ends, which lost 2 bases and 4 bases, there was a span of 12 bases. The CDR3 sequence is 14 residues long. The CDR3 region is CASSEPGGGYEQYF. Here the CDR3 DNA reads TGTGCCAGCAGTGAACCAGGGGGGGGATACGAGCAGTACTTC.